Following are 24 T cell receptor beta chains from one sample sequenced in a study of monozygotic twins with inflammatory bowel disease. TCRdb re-called the 5' RACE reads; one entry per CDR3 protein, DNA not given. The listing contains around 380,000 distinct CDR3 sequences. Sequencing was carried out using blood. Every receptor here comes from a human donor with ulcerative colitis or Crohn's disease, or a healthy co-twin of an affected twin (not recorded which).

The J gene is TRBJ1-3, the V gene TRBV10-3; TCRdb's D call, TRBD1, is unchecked because there is no DNA. The CDR3 runs 14 residues. Germline V gives CDR1 ENHRY, CDR2 SYGVKD. The CDR3 reads CAISGQGTGNTIYF.

J is TRBJ1-5 and V is TRBV20-1; TCRdb indicates TRBD1, and absent DNA this call remains unverified. This CDR3 comprises 15 residues. CDR1 DFQATT and CDR2 SNEGSKA come from the germline V gene (reference sequence). This CDR3 reads CSARPGTRNNQPQHF.

This chain connects TRBV15 to TRBJ1-2. The CDR3 covers 13 residues. CDR1 is LNHNV and CDR2 is YYDKDF in the germline V gene (reference sequence). The CDR3 spells CATSFASLGGYTF.

The J gene is TRBJ2-2, the V gene TRBV9; with no DNA, the TCRdb D assignment of TRBD2 cannot be verified. The CDR3 contains 17 residues. CDR1 and CDR2 (germline): SGDLS, YYNGEE. The CDR3 here is CASSVMSQRGGAGELFF. The whole variable domain, filled in from reference TRBV9 and TRBJ2-2, reads DSGVTQTPKHLITATGQRVTLRCSPRSGDLSVYWYQQSLDQGLQFLIQYYNGEERAKGNILERFSAQQFPDLHSELNLSSLELGDSALYFCASSVMSQRGGAGELFFGEGSRLTVL.

The J gene is TRBJ2-1, the V gene TRBV15; TCRdb names TRBD2, which stays unverified in the absence of DNA. CDR3 length equals 17 residues. Per the germline V gene, CDR1 is LNHNV and CDR2 is YYDKDF (reference sequence). The CDR3 loop reads CATSRGGGGASYNEQFF.

The gene calls are TRBV5-1 and TRBJ2-3. CDR1 is SGHRS, CDR2 YFSETQ, per germline. CDR3 length equals 15 residues. The CDR3 sequence is CASSFGHGGTDTQYF.

The genes are TRBV7-9 and TRBJ2-6; TCRdb lists TRBD2, though no DNA is available to test this call. Germline V CDR1 and CDR2: SEHNR, FQNEAQ (reference sequence). The CDR3 runs 16 residues. CDR3 loop: CAVEGPSRLGANVLTF. Variable domain in full (rest from reference TRBV7-9 and TRBJ2-6): DTGVSQNPRHKITKRGQNVTFRCDPISEHNRLYWYRQTLGQGPEFLTYFQNEAQLEKSRLLSDRFSAERPKGSFSTLEIQRTEQGDSAMYLCAVEGPSRLGANVLTFGAGSRLTVL.

This chain uses TRBV5-4 with TRBJ2-1; absent DNA, TCRdb's TRBD1 call cannot be checked. The CDR3 has 12 amino acids. Germline loops: CDR1 SGHNT, CDR2 YYREEE (reference sequence). CDR3 protein: CASGTVNDEQFF.

The chain employs TRBV6-5 and TRBJ1-1; lacking DNA, the TRBD1 call made by TCRdb goes unchecked. The CDR3 totals 13 residues. Germline CDR1 is MNHEY and CDR2 is SVGAGI. CDR3 sequence reads: CASSQSGQGEAFF.

This rearrangement joins TRBV7-9 to TRBJ1-1. CDR1 and CDR2 from the germline V gene are SEHNR and FQNEAQ (reference sequence). The CDR3 has 12 amino acids. CDR3: CASTGMNTEAFF.

The rearrangement links TRBV6-6 to TRBJ2-1; TCRdb calls TRBD2, which cannot be checked without DNA. Germline CDR1 reads MNHNY; CDR2 reads SVGAGI (reference sequence). This CDR3 has 13 amino acids. CDR3 sequence reads: CASALAEYNEQFF.

This chain uses TRBV7-9 with TRBJ1-1. The germline V gene encodes CDR1 SEHNR and CDR2 FQNEAQ (reference sequence). There are 13 residues in the CDR3. The CDR3 reads CASSFVLNTEAFF.

This chain uses TRBV19 with TRBJ2-1; the D gene TCRdb calls, TRBD1, cannot be checked with no DNA. The CDR3 sequence is 15 residues long. Germline CDR1 LNHDA, CDR2 SQIVND (reference sequence). CDR3 in amino acids: CASRPPRDTYNEQFF.

This chain connects TRBV24-1 to TRBJ2-3. CDR3 length: 13 residues. The germline V gene encodes CDR1 KGHDR and CDR2 SFDVKD. CDR3 residues: CATKDASTDTQYF.

This chain uses TRBV7-9 with TRBJ1-1. This CDR3 region has 14 residues. CDR1 is SEHNR and CDR2 is FQNEAQ in the germline V gene (reference sequence). CDR3 region: CASSLEGGRREAFF.

The chain combines TRBV30 with TRBJ2-2; the D call of TRBD1 rests on TCRdb alone, since no DNA is present to check it. The germline gives CDR1 GTSNPN, CDR2 SVGIG (reference sequence). The CDR3 loop spans 14 amino acids. The chain's CDR3 is CAWRAHREIGELFF.

The chain combines TRBV30 with TRBJ2-5; as DNA is missing, the TRBD2 call by TCRdb cannot be tested. The germline V gene encodes CDR1 GTSNPN and CDR2 SVGIG (reference sequence). The CDR3 is made up of 14 amino acids. The CDR3 is CAWRDYGGQETQYF.

The chain couples TRBV20-1 to TRBJ2-7; the TCRdb call, TRBD1, lacks DNA for checking. The CDR3 is made up of 15 amino acids. CDR1 DFQATT and CDR2 SNEGSKA come from the germline V gene (reference sequence). This chain's CDR3 is CSADDSRGASYEQYF.

The chain recombines TRBV20-1 with TRBJ2-3; with no DNA, the TCRdb D assignment of TRBD1 cannot be verified. The CDR3 is 13 amino acids. In germline, CDR1 is DFQATT, CDR2 SNEGSKA (reference sequence). The CDR3 here is CSAGGTSTDTQYF.

The V and J genes are TRBV12-3 or TRBV12-4 and TRBJ2-5; absent DNA, TCRdb's TRBD1 call cannot be checked. This CDR3 has 15 residues. The CDR3 reads CASSLAQGIQETQYF.

J is TRBJ2-1 and V is TRBV6-1; TCRdb gives TRBD1 as the D gene, but with no DNA this cannot be confirmed. The CDR3 has 14 amino acids. In germline, CDR1 is MNHNS, CDR2 SASEGT. CDR3 sequence reads: CATRATGPYNEQFF.

This CDR3 reads CASSDFFREGANVLTF. This chain joins TRBV5-6 and TRBJ2-6; TCRdb's D gene call, TRBD2, goes unchecked for lack of DNA. Germline values: CDR1 SGHDT, CDR2 YYEEEE. This CDR3 is built from 16 residues.

The chain couples TRBV27 to TRBJ1-2; no DNA is available, so the TRBD1 call from TCRdb remains unchecked. Per germline, CDR1 MNHEY and CDR2 SMNVEV (reference sequence). The CDR3 has 12 amino acids. This CDR3 reads CASNSPGAPPNF.

This CDR3 is CASRLPSGGNTEAFF. The V and J genes are TRBV6-1 and TRBJ1-1. Germline V lookup: CDR1 MNHNS, CDR2 SASEGT. This CDR3 spans 15 amino acids.